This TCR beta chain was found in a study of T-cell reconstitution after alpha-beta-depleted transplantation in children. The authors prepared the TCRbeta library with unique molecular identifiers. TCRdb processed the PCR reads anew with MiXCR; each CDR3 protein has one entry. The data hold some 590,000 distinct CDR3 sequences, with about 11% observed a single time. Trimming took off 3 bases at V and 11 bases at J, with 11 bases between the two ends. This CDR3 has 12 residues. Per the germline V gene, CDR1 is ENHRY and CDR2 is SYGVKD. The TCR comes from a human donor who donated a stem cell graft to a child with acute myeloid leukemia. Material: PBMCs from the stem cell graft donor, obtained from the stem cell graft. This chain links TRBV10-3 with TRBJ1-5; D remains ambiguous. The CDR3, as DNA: TGTGCCATCAGTGATGGGGAGCGGGCCCAGCATTTT. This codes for CAISDGERAQHF.